These 29 T cell receptor beta chains share one sample of origin, sequenced in a study of cytomegalovirus exposure and HLA in healthy donors (TCRdb year 2017). The library was produced with the immunoSEQ multiplex PCR assay. For the multiplex PCR, a mixture combining 60 forward primers for TCR Vbeta segments and 13 reverse primers for TCR Jbeta segments was used. TCRdb mirrors the immuneACCESS table, restricted to in-frame sequences. Some clones are absent from its copies; in checked studies, under half trace to an unresolved V gene, and the reason for the others is unknown. In all, the sample holds 150,000 to 200,000 clones, and over 9.5% of those were seen once. Approximately 8.3% of the sample goes to the ten largest clones. Sequencing was done on a sample of PBMCs. These receptors were collected from a man between 45 and 60 years old in good health and CMV-seropositive.

V usage is TRBV6-1 and J usage is TRBJ1-5, with a possible D match to TRBD1 (6 bases). CDR3 size: 14 residues. Germline CDR1 reads MNHNS; CDR2 reads SASEGT. V was pared by 2 bases and J by 4 bases, with 9 bases between. The CDR3 region has the DNA TGTGCCAGCAGTGAATCAGGGGCAAATCAGCCCCAGCATTTT. It encodes CASSESGANQPQHF.

This chain connects TRBV10-3 to TRBJ2-7; tentative D call: TRBD2 (5 bases). V lost 7 bases to trimming and J lost 0 bases, with 10 bases between them. CDR1 and CDR2 from the germline V gene are ENHRY and SYGVKD. CDR3 length equals 13 residues. CDR3 residues: CAINTAVSYEQYF. The CDR3 bases are TGTGCCATCAACACAGCGGTCTCCTACGAGCAGTACTTC.

This clone was seen only a few times. This chain uses TRBV2 with TRBJ2-3; TRBD1 aligns across 7 bases. Trimming cost V 6 bases and J 5 bases; bases outside gene matches: 11. Per germline, CDR1 SNHLY and CDR2 FYNNEI. The CDR3 extends over 15 amino acids. The CDR3 bases are TGTGCCAGCAGACCCACCCTAGGACAGGTAGATACGCAGTATTTT. Its protein product is CASRPTLGQVDTQYF.

Note on this clone: The junction and the germline gene differ at one end; a read error may be behind it. J is TRBJ1-1 and V is TRBV4-2, with 7 bases aligning to TRBD1. The CDR3 consists of 15 residues. The V gene's germline CDR1 is LGHNA and CDR2 YNFKEQ. The CDR3 sequence: CASSAIRQGVTGAFF. The CDR3, as DNA: TGTGCCAGCAGCGCTATCAGGCAGGGGGTCACTGGAGCTTTCTTT.

In this sample, this clone turned up a few times. The chain joins TRBV7-2 to TRBJ2-7; perhaps TRBD2 as D (5 bases). Trimming cost V 0 bases and J 1 base, with 10 bases left between them. The germline CDR1 and CDR2 sequences are SGHTA and FQGNSA. This CDR3 is 15 amino acids long. The CDR3 protein is CASSLAPRDSYEQYF. CDR3 coding DNA: TGTGCCAGCAGCTTAGCCCCCCGGGATTCCTACGAGCAGTACTTC.

V and J are TRBV9 and TRBJ1-2, with a tentative D call TRBD1 (6 bases). CDR1 is SGDLS, CDR2 YYNGEE, per germline. V was clipped by 3 bases and J by 6 bases, with 9 bases between them. The CDR3 contains 12 residues. This CDR3 reads CASSGGQNGYTF. CDR3 sequence (DNA): TGTGCCAGCAGCGGTGGACAGAATGGCTACACCTTC.

This clone was recorded once. This chain links TRBV6-5 with TRBJ1-1; no clear D gene. CDR1 is MNHEY, CDR2 SVGAGI, per germline. Trimming took off 5 bases at V and 0 bases at J, with 4 bases between the two ends. The CDR3 covers 12 residues. The CDR3 reads CASSVVNTEAFF. DNA of the CDR3: TGTGCCAGCAGTGTAGTGAACACTGAAGCTTTCTTT.

For this clone: This CDR3 is also generated by other DNA sequences in the sample. The chain combines TRBV7-8 with TRBJ2-7; tentatively, D is TRBD2 (6 bases). Germline lookup yields CDR1 SGHVS and CDR2 FQNEAQ. CDR3 length: 14 amino acids. V was cut by 4 bases and J by 4 bases, with 14 bases left in between. The CDR3 sequence is CASSSTGARYEQYV. CDR3 in DNA: TGTGCCAGCAGCTCAACGGGAGCCCGTTACGAGCAGTACGTC.

This chain connects TRBV19 to TRBJ2-1; 14 nucleotides agree with TRBD2. The CDR3 extends over 17 amino acids. Germline CDR1 is LNHDA and CDR2 is SQIVND (reference sequence). With 3 bases clipped from V and 4 bases from J, the junction kept 5 bases outside the gene matches. In DNA, the CDR3 is TGTGCCAGTAGTATCCCCGGACTAGCGGGGGGATACAATGAGCAGTTCTTC. It specifies CASSIPGLAGGYNEQFF. The whole variable domain, filled in from reference TRBV19 and TRBJ2-1, reads DGGITQSPKYLFRKEGQNVTLSCEQNLNHDAMYWYRQDPGQGLRLIYYSQIVNDFQKGDIAEGYSVSREKKESFPLTVTSAQKNPTAFYLCASSIPGLAGGYNEQFFGPGTRLTVL.

This clone came up a few times. The V and J genes are TRBV5-6 and TRBJ1-1; TRBD1 is a possible D gene (5 bases). The CDR3 runs to 16 residues. Germline-derived CDR1 and CDR2 are SGHDT and YYEEEE. V lost 2 bases, J lost 0 bases, and 14 bases lay in between. CDR3: CASSFLTVGMNTEAFF. The CDR3, as DNA: TGTGCCAGCAGCTTTTTGACAGTAGGAATGAACACTGAAGCTTTCTTT.

This clone has more than one count but fewer than ten. This chain joins TRBV30 and TRBJ1-2; D is unclear. With 4 bases removed from V and 4 bases from J, the gap between germline ends came to 13 bases. Germline V gene data show CDR1 as GTSNPN and CDR2 as SVGIG (reference sequence). This CDR3 comprises 13 residues. The chain's CDR3 is CAWTGLYGYGYTF. CDR3 nucleotide sequence: TGTGCCTGGACGGGTTTGTACGGCTATGGCTACACCTTC.

The rearrangement uses TRBV5-1 and TRBJ2-5; 11 bases align to TRBD2. The junction had 11 bases not matched to a gene; V was cut back by 3 bases and J by 4 bases. Germline loops: CDR1 SGHRS, CDR2 YFSETQ. CDR3 length: 17 amino acids. CDR3 coding DNA: TGCGCCAGCAGCTCAGATCCCGGGACTAGCGGTCTAGAGACCCAGTACTTC. Translation gives CASSSDPGTSGLETQYF.

This clone has a handful of counts. The chain has TRBV7-9 and TRBJ2-3; D might be TRBD2 (5 bases). Germline-derived CDR1 and CDR2 are SEHNR and FQNEAQ (reference sequence). The CDR3 is made up of 15 amino acids. V lost 5 bases to trimming and J lost 8 bases, with 20 bases between them. The chain's CDR3 is CASSQEAGPAGTQYF. DNA of the CDR3: TGTGCCAGCAGCCAAGAGGCGGGCCCCGCGGGTACGCAGTATTTT.

The V and J genes are TRBV27 and TRBJ1-3; possible D gene TRBD1, 6 bases. Germline lookup yields CDR1 MNHEY and CDR2 SMNVEV (reference sequence). V lost 5 bases to trimming and J lost 0 bases, with 11 bases between them. The CDR3 runs to 15 residues. This chain's CDR3 is CASSVTGFSGNTIYF. The CDR3 DNA sequence: TGTGCCAGCAGTGTGACAGGATTCTCTGGAAACACCATATATTTT.

In its sample, this clone was seen a few times. The CDR3 nucleotides read TGTGCCAGCAGCTTAAAAGGGAGTCTAGATAATTCACCCCTCCACTTT. It yields the protein CASSLKGSLDNSPLHF. The chain uses TRBV7-6 and TRBJ1-6; no firm D call. The CDR3 consists of 16 residues. V lost 2 bases and J lost 5, with 13 bases in between. Germline values: CDR1 SGHVS, CDR2 FNYEAQ. The full variable domain, rest sourced from reference TRBV7-6 and TRBJ1-6, is GAGVSQSPRYKVTKRGQDVALRCDPISGHVSLYWYRQALGQGPEFLTYFNYEAQQDKSGLPNDRFSAERPEGSISTLTIQRTEQRDSAMYRCASSLKGSLDNSPLHFGNGTRLTVT.

The genes are TRBV7-6 and TRBJ1-6, with 10 positions matching TRBD1. The CDR3 consists of 16 residues. CDR1 and CDR2 (germline): SGHVS, FNYEAQ. V lost 2 bases, J lost 10 bases, and 8 bases stayed unmatched. The DNA for the CDR3 is TGTGCCAGCAGCTTAAAACTAGAGGGACAGGGGTCACCCCTCCACTTT. Translated, it gives CASSLKLEGQGSPLHF.

This clone was found a few times. The chain has TRBV7-6 and TRBJ1-3; D is possibly TRBD1 (6 bases). Germline values: CDR1 SGHVS, CDR2 FNYEAQ. With 5 bases removed from V and 4 bases from J, the gap between germline ends came to 15 bases. This CDR3 is 15 amino acids long. CDR3 bases: TGTGCCAGCAGCCCGCAGACAGGTTGGGGAAACACCATATATTTT. This gives the protein CASSPQTGWGNTIYF. Supplemented by reference TRBV7-6 and TRBJ1-3, the full variable domain reads GAGVSQSPRYKVTKRGQDVALRCDPISGHVSLYWYRQALGQGPEFLTYFNYEAQQDKSGLPNDRFSAERPEGSISTLTIQRTEQRDSAMYRCASSPQTGWGNTIYFGEGSWLTVV.

This clone was detected only a few times. The chain carries TRBV9 and TRBJ1-2, with D possibly TRBD1 on 6 matching bases. The CDR3 contains 14 residues. CDR1 is SGDLS, CDR2 YYNGEE, per germline. Deletions cut 5 bases from V and 4 bases from J, with 15 bases between. The CDR3 spells CASRTSGAGYGYTF. CDR3 sequence (DNA): TGTGCCAGCAGAACCTCAGGGGCCGGCTATGGCTACACCTTC.

This clone has more than one count but fewer than ten. The chain recombines TRBV6-5 with TRBJ1-4; no firm D call. The V gene's germline CDR1 is MNHEY and CDR2 SVGAGI. The CDR3 consists of 13 residues. V lost 6 bases and J 3 bases, leaving 8 bases between the germline ends. CDR3 sequence reads: CASSYGPNEKLFF. CDR3 nucleotide sequence: TGTGCCAGCAGCTACGGGCCTAATGAAAAACTGTTTTTT.

This clone was counted a few times. This chain uses TRBV7-6 with TRBJ2-3; D perhaps matches TRBD2 (5 bases). Germline CDR1 and CDR2: SGHVS and FNYEAQ. The V gene lost 4 bases and the J gene lost 8 bases, with 10 bases spanning the gap. The CDR3 loop spans 12 amino acids. CDR3 bases: TGTGCCAGCAGCTGGGCCCGGGGTACGCAGTATTTT. It encodes CASSWARGTQYF.

The V gene is TRBV7-9, the J gene TRBJ1-1, with D possibly being TRBD1 (6 bases). Germline loops: CDR1 SEHNR, CDR2 FQNEAQ (reference sequence). CDR3 length: 13 amino acids. V was pared by 5 bases and J by 4 bases, with 11 bases between. In DNA, the CDR3 is TGTGCCAGCAGCGTGGGACAAATCACTGAAGCTTTCTTT. This gives the protein CASSVGQITEAFF.

This clone was counted between two and nine times. The rearrangement uses TRBV9 and TRBJ1-6; maybe TRBD1 (5 bases). Germline CDR1 is SGDLS and CDR2 is YYNGEE. This CDR3 has 14 amino acids. Trimming took off 3 bases at V and 4 bases at J, with 8 bases between the two ends. The CDR3 nucleotides read TGTGCCAGCAGCGGGGGGGGATATAATTCACCCCTCCACTTT. Its protein product is CASSGGGYNSPLHF. Full variable domain (remainder filled in from reference TRBV9 and TRBJ1-6): DSGVTQTPKHLITATGQRVTLRCSPRSGDLSVYWYQQSLDQGLQFLIQYYNGEERAKGNILERFSAQQFPDLHSELNLSSLELGDSALYFCASSGGGYNSPLHFGNGTRLTVT.

This clone appeared a few times. CDR3: CASRTRVREKLFF. The CDR3 DNA reads as TGTGCCAGTAGAACCAGGGTACGGGAAAAACTGTTTTTT. The V call is TRBV19, the J call TRBJ1-4; D possibly corresponds to TRBD1 (5 bases). The germline V gene has CDR1 LNHDA and CDR2 SQIVND (reference sequence). V lost 6 bases, J lost 8 bases, and 13 bases lay in between. The CDR3 sequence is 13 residues long.

This clone was seen a few times. The chain combines TRBV5-1 with TRBJ1-2; D is undetermined. Trimming shortened V by 5 bases and J by 8 bases, and 7 bases separated the two germline ends. Germline CDR1 is SGHRS and CDR2 is YFSETQ. CDR3 size: 10 residues. The CDR3 nucleotides read TGCGCCAGCAGTGGGGAGGGCTACACCTTC. This gives the protein CASSGEGYTF.

This chain connects TRBV28 to TRBJ2-5; tentative D call: TRBD1 (5 bases). Germline V gives CDR1 MDHEN, CDR2 SYDVKM. V shed 5 bases and J shed 2 bases, with 15 bases lying between them. The CDR3 is 15 residues long. The CDR3 bases are TGTGCCAGCAGTCCCTCTGGCCAGGGACAAGAGACCCAGTACTTC. Protein product: CASSPSGQGQETQYF.

This clone was counted between two and nine times. The chain combines TRBV2 with TRBJ1-5, with 10 bases that match TRBD1. The CDR3 is 13 residues long. V lost 11 bases, J lost 6 bases, and 7 bases stayed unmatched. Per the germline V gene, CDR1 is SNHLY and CDR2 is FYNNEI. In DNA, the CDR3 is TGTGCCGGGAGACAGGGGGCATCTCAGCCCCAGCATTTT. This translates into CAGRQGASQPQHF.

The V and J genes are TRBV4-1 and TRBJ2-2; D is unresolved. Germline CDR1 MGHRA, CDR2 YSYEKL. This CDR3 region has 16 residues. The germline V and J ends were trimmed by 0 bases and 1 base, with 9 bases remaining between them. CDR3 coding DNA: TGCGCCAGCAGCCAAGAACCGGGTATGAACACCGGGGAGCTGTTTTTT. Its protein is CASSQEPGMNTGELFF.

The chain couples TRBV14 to TRBJ2-7; TRBD2 might be the D (6 bases). Germline V gives CDR1 SGHDN, CDR2 FVKESK. The CDR3 spans 15 residues. V lost 3 bases and J lost 6, with 18 bases in between. CDR3 loop: CASSHRLEGLLEQYF. The CDR3 DNA is TGTGCCAGCAGCCATCGATTGGAGGGCCTTCTCGAGCAGTACTTC.

This clone was counted a few times. The rearrangement joins TRBV21-1 to TRBJ1-1; the table's D call, TRBD1, has no DNA check behind it. TRBV21-1 is a listed pseudogene. The CDR3 spans 14 residues. The CDR3: CASTLAGVYTEAFF. DNA for the CDR3: TGTGCCAGCACCCTGGCAGGGGTCTACACTGAAGCTTTCTTT.